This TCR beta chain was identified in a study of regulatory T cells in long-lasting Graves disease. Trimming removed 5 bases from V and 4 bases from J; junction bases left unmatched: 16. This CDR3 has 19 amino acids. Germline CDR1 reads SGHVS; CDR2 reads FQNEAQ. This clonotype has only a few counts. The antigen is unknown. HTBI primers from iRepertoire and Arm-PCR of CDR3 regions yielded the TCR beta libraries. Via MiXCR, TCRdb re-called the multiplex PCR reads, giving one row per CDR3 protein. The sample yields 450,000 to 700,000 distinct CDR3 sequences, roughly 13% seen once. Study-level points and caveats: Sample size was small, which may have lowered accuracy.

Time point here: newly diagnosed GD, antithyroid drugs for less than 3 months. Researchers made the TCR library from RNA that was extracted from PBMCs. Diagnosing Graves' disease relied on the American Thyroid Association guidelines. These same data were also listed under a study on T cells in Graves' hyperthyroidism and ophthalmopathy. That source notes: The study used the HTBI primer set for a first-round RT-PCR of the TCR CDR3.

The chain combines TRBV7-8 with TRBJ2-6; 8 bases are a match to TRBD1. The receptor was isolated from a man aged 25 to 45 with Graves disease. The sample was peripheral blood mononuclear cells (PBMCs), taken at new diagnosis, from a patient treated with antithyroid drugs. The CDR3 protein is CASSLDRVLDLRGANVLTF. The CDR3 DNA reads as TGTGCCAGCAGCCTGGACAGGGTTTTGGACCTTAGAGGGGCCAACGTCCTGACTTTC.